This T cell receptor beta chain was sequenced during a study of cytomegalovirus exposure and HLA in healthy donors. Vbeta (60) and Jbeta (13) primers were used in the PCR. Sequencing was performed with immunoSEQ multiplex PCR; in TCRdb, only in-frame clones are kept and a portion is missing. Here the sample spans 190,000 or so clones, 82% being singletons. This clone was recorded only once. The V end was cut by 6 bases, the J end by 7 bases, with 13 bases between. This CDR3 comprises 13 residues. From germline, CDR1 is MNHNS and CDR2 SASEGT. Material for sequencing was PBMCs. The V and J genes are TRBV6-1 and TRBJ2-4; possible D gene TRBD2, 6 bases. The sequence was collected from a boy aged 2 to 10 in good health and CMV-seronegative. CDR3 sequence reads: CASREGLLNIQYF. In DNA, the CDR3 is TGTGCCAGCAGGGAGGGTCTCCTGAACATTCAGTACTTC.